What follows are 21 T cell receptor beta chains derived from one specimen sequenced in a study of T cells in localized non-small cell lung cancer (dated by TCRdb to about 2020). The library was made by the immunoSEQ multiplex PCR assay. The clones in this table, taken by TCRdb from immuneACCESS, are in-frame only. Not every clone is retained; where verified, under half of the shortfall comes from an unresolved V gene, and the cause of the rest is unknown. The sample table contains around 30,000 clones; only one count was recorded for more than 75% of them. The ten largest clones capture around 13% of the sample. The source material was peripheral blood, sampled before any cancer treatment. These receptor sequences come from an older female donor with stage III squamous cell lung carcinoma.

The rearrangement links TRBV6-5 to TRBJ2-7; the match to TRBD2 covers 11 bases. J lost 2 bases, V lost 5 bases, and 5 bases had no gene match. The CDR3 length is 15 residues. The germline CDR1 and CDR2 sequences are MNHEY and SVGAGI. The CDR3 protein is CASSLGTSGTYEQYF. The CDR3 DNA sequence: TGTGCCAGCAGTCTTGGGACTAGCGGCACCTACGAGCAGTACTTC.

The chain carries TRBV28 and TRBJ1-5, with a tentative D call TRBD1 (6 bases). The CDR3 consists of 14 residues. Trimming took 5 bases from V and 5 from J, leaving 13 bases between them. Germline CDR1 is MDHEN and CDR2 is SYDVKM. CDR3 protein: CASSPQNRDQPQHF. The CDR3 DNA sequence: TGTGCCAGCAGTCCCCAGAACAGGGATCAGCCCCAGCATTTT.

Only one count was recorded for this clone. The rearrangement uses TRBV18 and TRBJ2-3; perhaps D is TRBD1 or TRBD2 (5 bases each). The CDR3 covers 17 residues. Looked up from germline, CDR1 is KGHSH and CDR2 is LQKENI. With 2 bases removed from V and 1 base from J, the gap between germline ends came to 16 bases. CDR3 DNA sequence: TGTGCCAGCTCACCAAGTCCCGGGACGGCCCGCACAGATACGCAGTATTTT. Translating it yields CASSPSPGTARTDTQYF.

DNA for the CDR3: TGCAGCGTTGGAGGGGGCTATCGCGATCGGGAGACCCAGTACTTC. Translation: CSVGGGYRDRETQYF. The rearrangement uses TRBV29-1 and TRBJ2-5; TRBD1 aligns across 7 bases. CDR1 is SQVTM, CDR2 ANQGSEA, per germline. V trimming: 4 bases; J trimming: 5 bases; junction bases outside the gene matches: 13. The CDR3 runs to 15 residues.

This clone has a single count. The chain has TRBV18 and TRBJ2-2; 9 nucleotides line up with TRBD1. V was pared by 6 bases and J by 5 bases, with 7 bases of the junction left unmatched. This CDR3 is built from 15 residues. The germline CDR1 and CDR2 sequences are KGHSH and LQKENI. The CDR3 sequence is CASSRGQGPTGELFF. CDR3 DNA: TGTGCCAGCTCTCGGGGACAGGGCCCGACCGGGGAGCTGTTTTTT.

This chain uses TRBV4-3 with TRBJ2-3; D is unresolved. The germline V gene has CDR1 LGHNA and CDR2 YSLEER. The V end lost 0 bases, the J end lost 4 bases, and 11 bases lay between the germline ends. The CDR3 extends over 15 amino acids. CDR3 nucleotide sequence: TGCGCCAGCAGCCAAGATTGGAACGGAGCAGATACGCAGTATTTT. Protein sequence: CASSQDWNGADTQYF.

This rearrangement joins TRBV6-1 to TRBJ1-2; D possibly corresponds to TRBD1 (5 bases). CDR3 length equals 14 residues. Trimming took off 3 bases at V and 8 bases at J, with 16 bases between the two ends. Looked up from germline, CDR1 is MNHNS and CDR2 is SASEGT. For the CDR3, the DNA is TGTGCCAGCAGTGACTTAAACCCGGGGGGAGGCTACACCTTC. Translation: CASSDLNPGGGYTF.

This rearrangement joins TRBV28 to TRBJ1-5; D might be TRBD1 (5 bases). The germline V gene encodes CDR1 MDHEN and CDR2 SYDVKM. Trimming took off 7 bases at V and 4 bases at J, with 14 bases between the two ends. The length of the CDR3 is 14 residues. CDR3 protein: CASTPGGSNQPQHF. CDR3 coding DNA: TGTGCCAGCACCCCTGGGGGGTCTAATCAGCCCCAGCATTTT.

The chain uses TRBV7-2 and TRBJ2-7; 7 bases align to TRBD2. The V gene end was trimmed by 0 bases and the J gene end by 2 bases; junction bases not matched to a gene: 4. Germline lookup yields CDR1 SGHTA and CDR2 FQGNSA. CDR3 length: 15 amino acids. The CDR3 spells CASSLALAGAYEQYF. In DNA form, the CDR3 reads TGTGCCAGCAGCTTAGCGCTGGCGGGGGCCTACGAGCAGTACTTC.

As to this clone: One junction end does not reproduce the germline sequence, and a read error may be involved. The CDR3 nucleotides read TGTGCCAGCACCTTCGCCGGGGTAGCAGATCCGCAGTATTTT. It codes for CASTFAGVADPQYF. The J gene is TRBJ2-3, the V gene TRBV28, with D maybe TRBD2 (5 bases). Per the germline V gene, CDR1 is MDHEN and CDR2 is SYDVKM. The CDR3 loop spans 14 amino acids.

The J gene is TRBJ1-2, the V gene TRBV7-9, with 8 bases that match TRBD1. Trimming took 3 bases from V and 8 from J; bases not matched to a gene: 5. CDR1 and CDR2 (germline): SEHNR, FQNEAQ (reference sequence). This CDR3 spans 13 amino acids. This CDR3 is CASSFTGGEGYTF. CDR3 nucleotides: TGTGCCAGCAGCTTTACAGGGGGAGAAGGCTACACCTTC.

V is TRBV28 and J is TRBJ2-6; tentative D call: TRBD1 (6 bases). Trimming removed 5 bases from V and 0 bases from J, with 14 bases in between. In germline, CDR1 is MDHEN, CDR2 SYDVKM. The CDR3 extends over 17 amino acids. CDR3 in amino acids: CASSGGRGPSGANVLTF. CDR3 nucleotides: TGTGCCAGCAGTGGGGGCAGAGGCCCCTCTGGGGCCAACGTCCTGACTTTC.

V gene TRBV15 combines with J gene TRBJ1-5; no reliable D call. This CDR3 contains 18 residues. Trimming shortened V by 2 bases and J by 5 bases, and 22 bases separated the two germline ends. Per the germline V gene, CDR1 is LNHNV and CDR2 is YYDKDF (reference sequence). CDR3 region: CATSRPGRFLRPDQPQHF. DNA for the CDR3: TGTGCCACCAGCAGACCGGGTAGGTTCCTCCGCCCCGATCAGCCCCAGCATTTT.

This chain uses TRBV2 with TRBJ2-5; 8 nucleotides line up with TRBD1. Germline CDR1 and CDR2: SNHLY and FYNNEI. J gave up 5 bases and V 8 bases, and 4 bases lay outside the gene matches. This CDR3 is built from 12 residues. The CDR3 coding sequence is TGTGCCAGCCAGGGGGCGGGTGAGACCCAGTACTTC. Protein product: CASQGAGETQYF.

The chain uses TRBV7-9 and TRBJ2-7; D gene unclear. Germline V lookup: CDR1 SEHNR, CDR2 FQNEAQ (reference sequence). Trimming took 1 base from V and 0 from J, leaving 7 bases between them. CDR3 length equals 14 residues. The CDR3: CASSLDGPSYEQYF. The CDR3 DNA reads as TGTGCCAGCAGCTTAGATGGCCCCTCCTACGAGCAGTACTTC. Combining the CDR3 with reference TRBV7-9 and TRBJ2-7 gives the whole variable domain DTGVSQNPRHKITKRGQNVTFRCDPISEHNRLYWYRQTLGQGPEFLTYFQNEAQLEKSRLLSDRFSAERPKGSFSTLEIQRTEQGDSAMYLCASSLDGPSYEQYFGPGTRLTVT.

The J gene is TRBJ2-7, the V gene TRBV29-1; 8 bases are shared with TRBD1. CDR3 length: 13 amino acids. CDR1 and CDR2 from the germline V gene are SQVTM and ANQGSEA. Trimming at V came to 6 bases and at J to 5 bases, leaving 9 bases not matched to a gene. The DNA for the CDR3 is TGCAGCGTGACAGGGGTAGGTTTGGACGAGCAGTACTTC. Translated: CSVTGVGLDEQYF.

J is TRBJ1-2 and V is TRBV7-2; D is ambiguous. The CDR3 sequence is 14 residues long. Germline-derived CDR1 and CDR2 are SGHTA and FQGNSA. V was shortened by 1 base and J by 7 bases, with 13 bases between the two germline ends. CDR3 residues: CASSLDAQTAGYTF. As DNA, the CDR3 is TGTGCCAGCAGCTTAGATGCGCAGACGGCTGGCTACACCTTC.

V is TRBV19 and J is TRBJ1-1; D might be TRBD1 (6 bases). V gave up 6 bases and J gave up 4 bases, with 12 bases separating them. The CDR3 spans 13 residues. From germline, CDR1 is LNHDA and CDR2 SQIVND (reference sequence). The CDR3 nucleotides are TGTGCCAGTAGGGCAGGGGAAAGCACTGAAGCTTTCTTT. Translated: CASRAGESTEAFF.

The chain carries TRBV4-2 and TRBJ1-4; 7 nucleotides match TRBD1. J was trimmed by 7 bases and V by 3 bases; bases with no gene match: 11. Germline-derived CDR1 and CDR2 are LGHNA and YNFKEQ. This CDR3 is built from 16 residues. CDR3 nucleotides: TGTGCCAGCAGCCAGTTTGGGCAGGGGGGCGGTGAAAAACTGTTTTTT. The encoded protein is CASSQFGQGGGEKLFF.

V gene TRBV2 combines with J gene TRBJ1-6, with 9 bases identical to TRBD1. This CDR3 is 15 amino acids long. Trimming at V came to 7 bases and at J to 5 bases, leaving 6 bases not matched to a gene. Per germline, CDR1 SNHLY and CDR2 FYNNEI. Written as DNA, the CDR3 is TGTGCCAGCAAAGAGACAGGGGGAGATAATTCACCCCTCCACTTT. Protein sequence: CASKETGGDNSPLHF.

Comments on this clone: The junction departs from the called germline gene at one end, perhaps through a read error. The CDR3 sequence is CASSLGGRGETQYF. In nucleotides, the CDR3 is TGTGCTAGCAGCTTAGGCGGGAGAGGGGAGACCCAGTACTTC. The V and J genes are TRBV7-7 and TRBJ2-5, with TRBD2 identical over 7 bases. From germline, CDR1 is SSHAT and CDR2 FNYEAQ (reference sequence). CDR3 length: 14 residues. The entire variable domain, with the rest obtained from reference TRBV7-7 and TRBJ2-5, is as follows: GAGVSQSPRYKVTKRGQDVTLRCDPISSHATLYWYQQALGQGPEFLTYFNYEAQPDKSGLPSDRFSAERPEGSISTLTIQRTEQRDSAMYRCASSLGGRGETQYFGPGTRLLVL.